This T cell receptor (beta chain) was captured by sequencing in a study of CD8 T cells in Susac syndrome. The ends were cut back, 3 bases at V and 5 bases at J, with 17 bases in the middle. This CDR3 is 15 amino acids long. The germline CDR1 and CDR2 sequences are SGHRS and YFSETQ. RNA, at roughly 0.45 to 1 ug, was reverse transcribed with random hexamers. The authors amplified TCR beta CDR3 across 54 Vbeta and 13 Jbeta using immunoSEQ multiplex PCR. TCRdb processed the immunoSEQ multiplex PCR reads anew with MiXCR; each CDR3 protein has one entry. The table lists roughly 200,000 distinct CDR3 sequences, approximately 93% of them singletons. The authors sequenced TCR beta from blood CD8+ and CD4+ T cells. Through negative isolation, CD4+ and CD8+ T cells were obtained, while TEMRA cells were enriched using FACS.

This clonotype was obtained from a human donor in good health. Sequenced: CD4+ T cells from PBMCs. The V call is TRBV5-1, the J call TRBJ2-5; the D gene is possibly TRBD1 (6 bases). CDR3 residues: CASSSQRQVGETQYF. CDR3 sequence (DNA): TGCGCCAGCAGCTCGCAAAGACAGGTGGGCGAGACCCAGTACTTC.